The T cell receptor (beta chain) described here comes from a study of shared clonotypes between healthy human individuals. Study information: In total, the donors were a couple of women and a few men aged 18 to 49.

Recent acute infections and vaccinations were absent in the healthy HIV-negative adult donors. The unsorted samples had tens of millions of PBMCs used for genomic DNA. This clone was observed a few times. The CDR3 has 16 residues. V was clipped by 1 base and J by 4 bases, with 17 bases between them. In germline, CDR1 is SGHTS, CDR2 YDEGEE. TCRdb's copy holds only in-frame clones and misses some; the assay was immunoSEQ multiplex PCR. This table holds around 430,000 clones, around 75% found once. The V and J genes are TRBV5-8 and TRBJ1-2; TRBD1 is a possible D gene (6 bases). The TCR comes from a woman in her 40s in good health. Some clones in this sample may be carry-over from other donors' samples. Source material: PBMCs. CDR3 protein: CASSLRTYREVYGYTF. DNA for the CDR3: TGTGCCAGCAGCTTGAGGACCTACAGGGAGGTCTATGGCTACACCTTC.